This TCR beta chain was sequenced during a study of blood T cells in healthy people across ages. Overall study findings and caveats: PBMCs went unsorted, and a conclusive naive versus antigen-experienced comparison was therefore prevented.

This clonotype was seen only a few times. As yet, its antigen is unknown. The use of a sample-barcoded 5' primer and a J-beta primer mix characterized a second PCR of roughly 7 to 12 cycles. Each cDNA molecule received a tag from a template-switch adaptor that had 12 random nucleotides. Using its own MiXCR run on the 5' RACE reads, TCRdb lists one record per CDR3 protein. The table records around 1,800,000 distinct CDR3 sequences, around 42% of them present only once. Per-sample yields of isolated PBMCs were at least 6.5 million. Each sample yielded at least 6 micrograms of PBMC total RNA. Sequencing used blood. The source is a human donor in good health.

This chain's CDR3 is CASSLDLCEQYF. CDR3 nucleotide sequence: TGCGCCAGCAGCTTGGATCTGTGCGAGCAGTACTTC. The V and J genes are TRBV5-1 and TRBJ2-7; D is unclear. The CDR3 length is 12 residues. The V end lost 0 bases, the J end lost 6 bases, and 7 bases lay between the germline ends. Germline V gene sequence: CDR1 SGHRS, CDR2 YFSETQ.